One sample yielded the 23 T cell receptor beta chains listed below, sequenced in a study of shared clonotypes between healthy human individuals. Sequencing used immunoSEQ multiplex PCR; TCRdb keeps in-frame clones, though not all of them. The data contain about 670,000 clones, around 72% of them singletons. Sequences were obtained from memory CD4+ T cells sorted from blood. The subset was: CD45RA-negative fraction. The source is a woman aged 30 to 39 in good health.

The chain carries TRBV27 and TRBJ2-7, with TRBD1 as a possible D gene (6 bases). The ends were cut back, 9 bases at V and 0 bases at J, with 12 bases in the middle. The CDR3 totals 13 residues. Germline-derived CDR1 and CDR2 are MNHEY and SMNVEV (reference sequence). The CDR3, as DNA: TGTGCCAGTAGGACAGACCGCTCCTACGAGCAGTACTTC. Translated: CASRTDRSYEQYF.

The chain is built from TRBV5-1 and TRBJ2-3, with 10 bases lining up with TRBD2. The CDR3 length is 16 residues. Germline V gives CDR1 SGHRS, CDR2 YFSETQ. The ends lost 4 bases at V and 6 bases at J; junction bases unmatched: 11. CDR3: CASSTTSGADGDTQYF. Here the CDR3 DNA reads TGCGCCAGCAGCACCACTAGCGGGGCCGATGGGGATACGCAGTATTTT.

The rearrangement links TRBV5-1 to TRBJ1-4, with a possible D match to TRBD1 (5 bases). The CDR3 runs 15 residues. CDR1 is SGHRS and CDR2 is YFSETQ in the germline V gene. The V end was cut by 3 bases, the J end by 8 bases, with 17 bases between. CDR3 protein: CASSWNRGRGEKLFF. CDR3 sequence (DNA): TGCGCCAGCAGCTGGAACCGGGGGAGGGGAGAAAAACTGTTTTTT.

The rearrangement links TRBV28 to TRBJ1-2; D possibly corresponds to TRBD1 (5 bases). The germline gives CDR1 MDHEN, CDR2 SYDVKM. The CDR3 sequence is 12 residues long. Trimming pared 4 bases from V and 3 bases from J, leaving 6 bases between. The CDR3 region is CASSWDYYGYTF. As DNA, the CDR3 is TGTGCCAGCAGTTGGGACTACTATGGCTACACCTTC.

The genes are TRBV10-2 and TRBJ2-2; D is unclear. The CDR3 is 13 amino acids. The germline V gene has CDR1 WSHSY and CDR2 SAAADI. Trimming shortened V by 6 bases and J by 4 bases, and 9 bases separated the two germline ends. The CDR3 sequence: CASRTDFTGELFF. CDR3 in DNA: TGCGCCAGCAGGACCGATTTCACCGGGGAGCTGTTTTTT.

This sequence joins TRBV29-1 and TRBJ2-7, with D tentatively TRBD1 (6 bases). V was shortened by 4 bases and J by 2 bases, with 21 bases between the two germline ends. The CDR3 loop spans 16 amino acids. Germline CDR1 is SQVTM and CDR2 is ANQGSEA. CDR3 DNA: TGCAGCGTTGTATCTTCGAGTTCGACAGGCCCCTACGAGCAGTACTTC. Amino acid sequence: CSVVSSSSTGPYEQYF.

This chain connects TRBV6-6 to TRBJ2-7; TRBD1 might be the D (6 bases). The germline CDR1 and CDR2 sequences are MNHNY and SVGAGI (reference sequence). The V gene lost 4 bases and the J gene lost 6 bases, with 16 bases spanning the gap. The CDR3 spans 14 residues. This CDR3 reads CASSSIQGPSEQYF. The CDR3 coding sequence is TGTGCCAGCAGTTCGATACAGGGTCCTAGCGAGCAGTACTTC.

CDR3 sequence reads: CASRQESPLHF. The CDR3 nucleotides read TGTGCCAGCCGTCAAGAGTCACCCCTCCACTTT. V is TRBV28 and J is TRBJ1-6, with D uncertain. V lost 8 bases to trimming and J lost 10 bases, with 9 bases between them. This CDR3 contains 11 residues. Germline V gene data show CDR1 as MDHEN and CDR2 as SYDVKM. The variable domain in full, with the rest retrieved from reference TRBV28 and TRBJ1-6, is DVKVTQSSRYLVKRTGEKVFLECVQDMDHENMFWYRQDPGLGLRLIYFSYDVKMKEKGDIPEGYSVSREKKERFSLILESASTNQTSMYLCASRQESPLHFGNGTRLTVT.

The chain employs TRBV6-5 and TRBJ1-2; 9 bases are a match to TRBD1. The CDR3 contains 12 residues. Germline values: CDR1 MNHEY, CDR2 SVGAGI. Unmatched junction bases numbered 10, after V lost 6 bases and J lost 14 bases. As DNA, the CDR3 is TGTGCCAGCAGGGGAGGGACAGGGCCTAGAACCTTC. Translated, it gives CASRGGTGPRTF.

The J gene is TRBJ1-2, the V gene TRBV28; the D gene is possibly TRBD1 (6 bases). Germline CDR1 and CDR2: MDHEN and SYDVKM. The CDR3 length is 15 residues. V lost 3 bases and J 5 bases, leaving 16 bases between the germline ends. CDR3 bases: TGTGCCAGCAGTTTGAGTCGGGACACCCTTTATGGCTACACCTTC. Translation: CASSLSRDTLYGYTF.

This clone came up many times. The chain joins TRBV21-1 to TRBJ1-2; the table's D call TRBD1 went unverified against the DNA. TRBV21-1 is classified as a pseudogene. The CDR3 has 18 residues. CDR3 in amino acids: CASSKVTAGPFTNYGYTF. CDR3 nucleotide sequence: TGTGCCAGCAGCAAAGTCACAGCAGGTCCCTTTACTAACTATGGCTACACCTTC.

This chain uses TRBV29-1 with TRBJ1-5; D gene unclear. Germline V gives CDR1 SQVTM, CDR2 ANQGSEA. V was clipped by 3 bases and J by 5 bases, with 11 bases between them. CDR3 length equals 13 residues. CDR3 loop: CSVEDGPYQPQHF. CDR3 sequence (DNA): TGCAGCGTTGAGGACGGACCCTATCAGCCCCAGCATTTT. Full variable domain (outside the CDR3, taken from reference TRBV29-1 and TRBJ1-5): SAVISQKPSRDICQRGTSLTIQCQVDSQVTMMFWYRQQPGQSLTLIATANQGSEATYESGFVIDKFPISRPNLTFSTLTVSNMSPEDSSIYLCSVEDGPYQPQHFGDGTRLSIL.

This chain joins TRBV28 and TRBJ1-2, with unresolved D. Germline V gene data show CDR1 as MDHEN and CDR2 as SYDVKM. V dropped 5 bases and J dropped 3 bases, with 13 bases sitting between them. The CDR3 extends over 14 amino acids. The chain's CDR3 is CASSPGREYYGYTF. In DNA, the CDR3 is TGTGCCAGCAGTCCGGGCCGCGAATACTATGGCTACACCTTC.

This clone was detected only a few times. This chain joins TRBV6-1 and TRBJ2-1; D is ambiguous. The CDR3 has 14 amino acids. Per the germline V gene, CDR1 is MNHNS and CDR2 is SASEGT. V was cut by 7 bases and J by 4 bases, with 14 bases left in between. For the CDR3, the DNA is TGTGCCAGCATCGGAACTACCGGATACAATGAGCAGTTCTTC. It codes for CASIGTTGYNEQFF.

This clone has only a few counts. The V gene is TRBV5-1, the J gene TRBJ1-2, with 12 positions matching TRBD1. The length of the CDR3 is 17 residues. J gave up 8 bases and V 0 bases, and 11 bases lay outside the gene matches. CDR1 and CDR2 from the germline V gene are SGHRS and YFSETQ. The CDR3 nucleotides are TGCGCCAGCAGCTTGGTGTTTGGGACAGGGGGCATGGAGGGCTACACCTTC. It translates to CASSLVFGTGGMEGYTF.

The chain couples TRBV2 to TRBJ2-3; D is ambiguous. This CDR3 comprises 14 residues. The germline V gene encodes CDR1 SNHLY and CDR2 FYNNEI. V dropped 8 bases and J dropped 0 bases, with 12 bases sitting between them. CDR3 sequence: CASSVQISTDTQYF. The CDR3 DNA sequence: TGTGCCAGCTCCGTGCAGATAAGCACAGATACGCAGTATTTT.

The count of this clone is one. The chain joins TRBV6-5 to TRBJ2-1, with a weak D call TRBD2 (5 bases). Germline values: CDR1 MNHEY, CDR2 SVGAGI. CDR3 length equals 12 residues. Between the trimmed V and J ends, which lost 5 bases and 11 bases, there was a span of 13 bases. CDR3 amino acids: CASSGTGFKQFF. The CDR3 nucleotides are TGTGCCAGCAGTGGTACGGGGTTTAAGCAGTTCTTC.

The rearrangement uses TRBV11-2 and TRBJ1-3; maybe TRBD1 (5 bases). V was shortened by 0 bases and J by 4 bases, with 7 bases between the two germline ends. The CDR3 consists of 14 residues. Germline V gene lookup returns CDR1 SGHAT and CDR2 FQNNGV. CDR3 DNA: TGTGCCAGCAGCTTAGAATGGGGCGGAAACACCATATATTTT. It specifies CASSLEWGGNTIYF.

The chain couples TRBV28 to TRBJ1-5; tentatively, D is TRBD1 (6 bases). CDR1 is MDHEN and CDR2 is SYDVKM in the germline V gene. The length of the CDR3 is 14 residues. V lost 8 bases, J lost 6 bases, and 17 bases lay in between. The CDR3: CASLGGQNSQPQHF. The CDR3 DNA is TGTGCCAGCCTGGGGGGGCAGAACAGTCAGCCCCAGCATTTT.

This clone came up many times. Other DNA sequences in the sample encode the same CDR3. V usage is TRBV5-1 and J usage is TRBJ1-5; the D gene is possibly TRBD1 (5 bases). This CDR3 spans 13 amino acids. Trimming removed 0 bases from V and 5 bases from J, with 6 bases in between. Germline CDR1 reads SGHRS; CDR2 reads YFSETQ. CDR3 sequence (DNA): TGCGCCAGCAGCTTGGGAGGGGATCAGCCCCAGCATTTT. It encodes CASSLGGDQPQHF. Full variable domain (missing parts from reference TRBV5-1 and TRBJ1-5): KAGVTQTPRYLIKTRGQQVTLSCSPISGHRSVSWYQQTPGQGLQFLFEYFSETQRNKGNFPGRFSGRQFSNSRSEMNVSTLELGDSALYLCASSLGGDQPQHFGDGTRLSIL.

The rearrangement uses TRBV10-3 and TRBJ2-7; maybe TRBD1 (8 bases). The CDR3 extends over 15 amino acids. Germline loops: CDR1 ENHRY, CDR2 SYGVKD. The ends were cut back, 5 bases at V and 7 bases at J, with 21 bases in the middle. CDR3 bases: TGTGCCATCAGTACGGGGACAGGCCCCGGGAGGGAGCAGTACTTC. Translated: CAISTGTGPGREQYF.

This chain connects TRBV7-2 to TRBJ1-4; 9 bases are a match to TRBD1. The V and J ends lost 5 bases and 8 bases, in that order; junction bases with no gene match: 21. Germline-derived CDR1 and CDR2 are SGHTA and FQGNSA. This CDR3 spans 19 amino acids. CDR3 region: CASSPPGGVPLTGGEKLFF. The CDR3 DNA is TGTGCCAGCAGCCCCCCGGGGGGGGTACCGCTGACAGGGGGAGAAAAACTGTTTTTT. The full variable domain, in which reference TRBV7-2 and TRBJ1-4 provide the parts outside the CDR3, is GAGVSQSPSNKVTEKGKDVELRCDPISGHTALYWYRQSLGQGLEFLIYFQGNSAPDKSGLPSDRFSAERTGGSVSTLTIQRTQQEDSAVYLCASSPPGGVPLTGGEKLFFGSGTQLSVL.

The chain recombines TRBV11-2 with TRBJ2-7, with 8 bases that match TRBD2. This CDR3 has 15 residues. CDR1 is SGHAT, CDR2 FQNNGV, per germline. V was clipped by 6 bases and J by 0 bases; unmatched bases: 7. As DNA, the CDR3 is TGTGCCAGCAGACCTCTAGCGGGTAGCTCCTACGAGCAGTACTTC. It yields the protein CASRPLAGSSYEQYF.